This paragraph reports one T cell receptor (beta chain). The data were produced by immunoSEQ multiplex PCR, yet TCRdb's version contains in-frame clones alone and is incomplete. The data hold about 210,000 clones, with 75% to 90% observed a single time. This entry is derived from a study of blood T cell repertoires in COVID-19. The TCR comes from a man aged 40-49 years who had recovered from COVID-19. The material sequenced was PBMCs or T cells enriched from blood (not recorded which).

For the CDR3, the DNA is TGTGCCAGCAGCATACAGGGGGTGAAGAACATTCAGTACTTC. Protein: CASSIQGVKNIQYF. The chain recombines TRBV5-4 with TRBJ2-4; 8 bases fit TRBD1. The CDR3 totals 14 residues. J lost 7 bases, V lost 4 bases, and 7 bases had no gene match. CDR1 and CDR2 from the germline V gene are SGHNT and YYREEE (reference sequence). Complete variable domain (other parts from reference TRBV5-4 and TRBJ2-4): ETGVTQSPTHLIKTRGQQVTLRCSSQSGHNTVSWYQQALGQGPQFIFQYYREEENGRGNFPPRFSGLQFPNYSSELNVNALELDDSALYLCASSIQGVKNIQYFGAGTRLSVL.